Listed here are 31 T cell receptor beta chains from one sample, sequenced in a study of tumor-infiltrating lymphocytes in primary liver carcinoma. Both RNA and DNA were isolated together from about 21-30 mg of bulk tissue that had not been sorted. Starting from 500 ng of total RNA, TCR beta cDNA was produced with a primer in the constant region. A slightly modified ARM-PCR protocol with three nested multiplex PCR rounds produced these TCR beta libraries. PCR rounds one and two used TRBV1-TRBV30 forward primers with a C-beta reverse primer for around 10 cycles each. TCRdb re-called the multiplex PCR reads through MiXCR, storing one row per CDR3 protein. In the table there are roughly 200,000 distinct CDR3 sequences, around four fifths of which are singletons. Sequencing used tumor tissue from primary liver carcinoma. The receptors derive from a man between 35 and 55 years old with primary liver carcinoma and hepatitis B virus infection.

This clonotype qualifies as medium-sized. The chain employs TRBV12-3 or TRBV12-4 and TRBJ1-6, with TRBD1 matching over 10 bases. There are 14 residues in the CDR3. Germline trimming cut 6 bases from V and 8 bases from J; bases unmatched to any gene: 4. In DNA form, the CDR3 reads TGTGCCAGCAGCTCCGGGACAGGGGATTCACCCCTCCACTTT. Translation gives CASSSGTGDSPLHF.

With regard to this clonotype: No conserved phenylalanine or tryptophan ends this CDR3, so it is likely a read error. The CDR3 loop is CASSLGLAGNQETQYY. The CDR3 DNA follows: TGTGCCAGCAGTTTGGGACTAGCGGGGAATCAAGAGACCCAGTACTAC. V usage is TRBV28 and J usage is TRBJ2-5, with TRBD2 matching over 13 bases. From germline, CDR1 is MDHEN and CDR2 SYDVKM. J was trimmed by 2 bases and V by 3 bases; bases with no gene match: 3. CDR3 length: 16 amino acids.

As regards this clonotype: An end of the junction differs from the germline gene, which may be a read error. The rearrangement uses TRBV4-3 and TRBJ1-1, with D unresolved. The germline gives CDR1 LGHNA, CDR2 YSLEER. The CDR3 covers 14 residues. The CDR3 coding sequence is TGCGCCAGCATCCATGATACTAAGAACACTGAAGCTCTCTTT. It translates to CASIHDTKNTEALF.

CDR3 DNA sequence: TGCAGCGTTGAAGCGGGCAGGCGGCGCGCAGAGACCCAGTACTTC. Translation: CSVEAGRRRAETQYF. The chain recombines TRBV29-1 with TRBJ2-5, with D unclear. Per germline, CDR1 SQVTM and CDR2 ANQGSEA. Trimming cost V 1 base and J 4 bases, with 16 bases left between them. The CDR3 has 15 amino acids.

Worth noting for this clonotype: The junction departs from the called germline gene at one end, perhaps through a read error. The chain uses TRBV6-4 and TRBJ2-1, with D hard to call. The CDR3 consists of 15 residues. Germline V gene sequence: CDR1 MRHNA, CDR2 SNTAGT. Written as DNA, the CDR3 is TGTGCCATCAGTGAGAGTGGAAGCTCCTACAATGAGCAGTTCTTC. Translating it yields CAISESGSSYNEQFF.

Remarks on this clonotype: The conserved phenylalanine or tryptophan normally closing the CDR3 is absent here, so this likely arose from a read error. The V call is TRBV4-1, the J call TRBJ2-1; the match to TRBD2 covers 7 bases. This CDR3 has 19 amino acids. Germline CDR1 is MGHRA and CDR2 is YSYEKL. The CDR3 loop is CANSQDRGGRARVRNEQFL. In nucleotides, the CDR3 is TGCGCCAACAGCCAAGACCGAGGAGGGAGGGCCCGGGTTCGCAATGAGCAGTTCTTA.

With respect to this clonotype: The germline gene is not matched at one end of the junction; a read error may be the cause. The rearrangement links TRBV4-3 to TRBJ1-3, with 7 bases that match TRBD1. This CDR3 has 16 amino acids. The germline V gene encodes CDR1 LGHNA and CDR2 YSLEER. As DNA, the CDR3 is TGCGCCAACAGCCAAGCCGCGACAGGGAGTGGAAACACCATATATTTT. It encodes CANSQAATGSGNTIYF.

Points on this clonotype: This clone may be a read error of a much larger clone one base away. In this CDR3 the conserved last residue, phenylalanine or tryptophan, is missing, so a read error is likely. The chain couples TRBV7-9 to TRBJ1-1, with D tentatively TRBD1 (6 bases). V was trimmed by 5 bases and J by 8 bases, leaving 12 bases between them. Per germline, CDR1 SEHNR and CDR2 FQNEAQ (reference sequence). CDR3 size: 12 residues. In nucleotides, the CDR3 is TGTGCCAGCAGCATGGACAGTTGGGAAGCTTTCCTT. It encodes CASSMDSWEAFL.

This clonotype was seen a few times. The chain links TRBV29-1 to TRBJ2-7; 9 bases map to TRBD1. Germline CDR1 reads SQVTM; CDR2 reads ANQGSEA. The CDR3 runs 13 residues. V was clipped by 1 base and J by 7 bases; unmatched bases: 5. CDR3 coding DNA: TGCAGCGTTGAAGGCGAGACAGGGGGGGAGCAGTACTTC. It encodes CSVEGETGGEQYF.

This clonotype was observed once. The CDR3 does not end in the conserved phenylalanine or tryptophan, so this is likely a read error. CDR3 nucleotide sequence: TGTGCCAGCAGCCAAGAACAGCAGCGAGAGTACGGGCAGTTCATC. This gives the protein CASSQEQQREYGQFI. The V call is TRBV4-2, the J call TRBJ2-1, with unresolved D. This CDR3 comprises 15 residues. V was shortened by 0 bases and J by 12 bases, with 18 bases between the two germline ends. Germline V lookup: CDR1 LGHNA, CDR2 YNFKEQ.

Concerning this clonotype itself: The junction departs from germline at one end; a sequencing error may be responsible. The J gene is TRBJ2-5, the V gene TRBV29-1; 7 bases align to TRBD2. CDR1 SQVTM and CDR2 ANQGSEA come from the germline V gene. The CDR3 sequence is 13 residues long. This CDR3 reads CSVSSKGRETEYF. CDR3 in DNA: TGCAGCGTTTCATCCAAGGGGAGGGAGACCGAGTACTTC.

Comments on this clonotype: Given a much more abundant clone one base away, this may be a read error. The genes are TRBV30 and TRBJ2-7; D uncertain. The CDR3 is 11 residues long. CDR1 and CDR2 (germline): GTSNPN, SVGIG (reference sequence). Trimming shortened V by 7 bases and J by 6 bases, and 13 bases separated the two germline ends. The chain's CDR3 is CASMDLLEQYF. CDR3 in DNA: TGTGCCTCGATGGACCTTCTCGAGCAGTACTTC.

Details on this clonotype: An end of the junction differs from the germline gene, which may be a read error. This chain joins TRBV10-2 and TRBJ2-7; possibly TRBD2 for D (5 bases). From germline, CDR1 is WSHSY and CDR2 SAAADI. This CDR3 is 13 amino acids long. CDR3 protein: CASSPGTSYEKYF. The CDR3 DNA sequence: TGCGCCAGCAGTCCGGGAACGTCCTACGAGAAGTACTTC.

Comments on this clonotype: Given a much more abundant clone one base away, this may be a read error. The rearrangement links TRBV28 to TRBJ1-5; 9 bases align to TRBD1. CDR3 length: 13 amino acids. The germline V gene has CDR1 MDHEN and CDR2 SYDVKM. CDR3 nucleotides: TGTGCCAACAGTGGTGACAGGGGGCAGCCCCAGCATTTT. The encoded protein is CANSGDRGQPQHF.

With regard to this clonotype: At one end, the junction sequence differs from germline, possibly due to a read error. V is TRBV29-1 and J is TRBJ2-5, with D possibly matching TRBD2 (5 bases). The germline V gene has CDR1 SQVTM and CDR2 ANQGSEA. The CDR3 sequence is 11 residues long. CDR3 in DNA: TGCAGCATTGTATTGGGAGAGACCCAGTATTTC. Encoded protein: CSIVLGETQYF.

This sequence joins TRBV6-2 or TRBV6-3 and TRBJ2-5; perhaps D is TRBD1 or TRBD2 (5 bases each). Germline V gene lookup returns CDR1 MNHEY and CDR2 SVGEGT. Trimming took off 4 bases at V and 12 bases at J, with 18 bases between the two ends. The CDR3 is made up of 13 amino acids. The DNA for the CDR3 is TGTGCCAGCAGTTCCGGACCAGCGGACACCAAGTACTTC. It translates to CASSSGPADTKYF.

In the case of this clonotype: A much larger clone differs by one base, so this may be a read error. The chain joins TRBV6-5 to TRBJ2-7; D not resolved. The CDR3 totals 15 residues. V lost 0 bases, J lost 9 bases, and 18 bases lay in between. Germline loops: CDR1 MNHEY, CDR2 SVGAGI. CDR3 protein: CASSYSEVGSYRQYF. The CDR3 nucleotides are TGTGCCAGCAGTTACTCCGAGGTGGGCTCCTACAGGCAGTACTTC.

This clonotype came up a few times. Since a much larger clone is just one base distant, this may be a read error. V usage is TRBV30 and J usage is TRBJ1-1; a weak D match, TRBD1 (5 bases). Germline lookup yields CDR1 GTSNPN and CDR2 SVGIG (reference sequence). This CDR3 contains 13 residues. V lost 2 bases to trimming and J lost 4 bases, with 11 bases between them. The DNA of the CDR3 is TGTGCCTGGAGTATCCAGGGCAGCACTGAAGCTTTCTTT. This translates into CAWSIQGSTEAFF.

This chain joins TRBV29-1 and TRBJ2-7; 7 bases line up with TRBD1. CDR1 and CDR2 (germline): SQVTM, ANQGSEA. This CDR3 region has 15 residues. V shed 0 bases, J shed 13 bases, and the junction held 18 bases outside the gene matches. This CDR3 is CSVEEMTGPGGRKYF. The CDR3 nucleotides read TGCAGCGTTGAAGAAATGACAGGGCCCGGTGGACGAAAATACTTC.

As to this clonotype: Its ends do not fully match the called genes, so a read error is possible. The rearrangement uses TRBV6-1 and TRBJ2-2; D may be TRBD1 (5 bases). CDR3 size: 16 residues. Germline assignment: CDR1 MNHNS and CDR2 SASEGT. CDR3 protein: CASSKTLQVNTVELFF. Written as DNA, the CDR3 is TGTGCCAGCAGTAAAACACTACAGGTGAACACCGTGGAACTGTTCTTT.

Comments on this clonotype: One junction end disagrees with the germline gene, perhaps due to a read error. This chain links TRBV4-1 with TRBJ2-2, with TRBD1 matching 12 bases. In germline, CDR1 is MGHRA, CDR2 YSYEKL. CDR3 length: 16 residues. CDR3 DNA: TGTGACAGCAGCGCCGGGACAGGGGGCGATACCGGGGAGCTGTTTTTT. Its protein product is CDSSAGTGGDTGELFF.

As concerns this clonotype: A read error may produce the germline difference seen at one junction end. The chain has TRBV6-6 and TRBJ2-7; D ambiguous. This CDR3 has 14 amino acids. From germline, CDR1 is MNHNY and CDR2 SVGAGI (reference sequence). CDR3 in amino acids: CVSSITGSSYEQYF. The DNA of the CDR3 is TGTGTCAGCAGTATTACGGGTTCCTCCTACGAGCAGTACTTC.

On this clonotype itself: The junction departs from germline at one end; a sequencing error may be responsible. The genes are TRBV6-1 and TRBJ2-6, with 8 bases matching TRBD1. Germline V gene data show CDR1 as MNHNS and CDR2 as SASEGT. The CDR3 consists of 17 residues. The CDR3 DNA follows: TGTGCCAGCACCGAGACAGGGGCCCCCTCTGGGGCCAACGTCCTGACCTTC. This translates into CASTETGAPSGANVLTF.

Notes on this clonotype: Sequence at one end of the junction differs from germline and may be a read error. The chain couples TRBV4-1 to TRBJ1-2; 8 bases fit TRBD1. This CDR3 region has 14 residues. CDR1 is MGHRA, CDR2 YSYEKL, per germline. CDR3 sequence reads: CASSQDRGKYGYTF. The CDR3 DNA reads as TGCGCCAGTAGCCAAGACAGGGGAAAGTATGGCTACACCTTC.

On this clonotype itself: This may be a read error, as it is one base from a much larger clone. J is TRBJ1-1 and V is TRBV5-1, with TRBD1 identical over 10 bases. The CDR3 sequence is 15 residues long. The germline V gene encodes CDR1 SGHRS and CDR2 YFSETQ. With 6 bases clipped from V and 3 bases from J, the junction kept 8 bases outside the gene matches. For the CDR3, the DNA is TGCGCCAGCAACTCTCACGGGACAGGGGACACTGAAGCTTTCTTT. It codes for CASNSHGTGDTEAFF.

Comment on this clonotype: This CDR3 is missing its conserved last phenylalanine or tryptophan, likely due to a read error. The chain recombines TRBV2 with TRBJ1-5; D is possibly TRBD1 (5 bases). Germline CDR1 is SNHLY and CDR2 is FYNNEI. The CDR3 totals 13 residues. DNA for the CDR3: TGTGTCAGCAGATCGACAGGCAATCAGCCCCAGCATCTT. Protein: CVSRSTGNQPQHL.

This clonotype came up once. At one of its ends the junction is not consistent with the germline gene, which may arise from a read error. The V call is TRBV7-9, the J call TRBJ2-1; tentatively, D is TRBD1 or TRBD2 (5 bases each). This CDR3 comprises 17 residues. Germline CDR1 is SEHNR and CDR2 is FQNEAQ (reference sequence). The CDR3 loop is CASNRTCGQLNYNKQFF. DNA for the CDR3: TGTGCCAGCAACCGGACTTGCGGACAACTAAACTACAATAAGCAGTTCTTC.

Worth noting for this clonotype: An end of the junction does not agree with germline; a read error may underlie this. The chain recombines TRBV12-3 or TRBV12-4 with TRBJ2-3; TRBD1 is a possible D gene (5 bases). CDR3 size: 13 residues. The CDR3 DNA reads as TGTGCCAGCGGTTCCCGGGTGACAGTTACGCACTATTTT. It yields the protein CASGSRVTVTHYF.

In the case of this clonotype: Compared with germline, one end of the junction differs, possibly owing to a read error. V and J are TRBV6-5 and TRBJ2-6, with D possibly TRBD1 on 5 matching bases. The V gene's germline CDR1 is MNHEY and CDR2 SVGAGI. The CDR3 contains 15 residues. The CDR3 is CASSCVGAGANVLTF. The CDR3 nucleotides read TGTGCCAGCAGTTGCGTAGGGGCTGGGGCCAACGTTCTGACTTTC.

A remark on this clonotype: Since no conserved phenylalanine or tryptophan closes the CDR3, a read error is the likely cause. The DNA is left out, because the CDR3 cannot be placed on it with certainty; the CDR3 is given as TCRdb lists it. V and J are TRBV11-2 and TRBJ2-3. Germline CDR1 is SGHAT and CDR2 is FQNNGV. Inclusive of both ends, the CDR3 amounts to 16 amino acids. The CDR3 loop is CASSLAATVDGVYPYC.

This clonotype was seen a single time. Relative to the germline gene, one junction end is altered; a read error may explain this. The genes are TRBV11-3 and TRBJ2-7; the match to TRBD1 covers 7 bases. The CDR3 has 13 residues. CDR1 is SGHNT, CDR2 YENEEA, per germline. The CDR3 nucleotides are TGTGCCAGCAGCATGGGACAGTCCTACGAGCAGAAATTC. Translating it yields CASSMGQSYEQKF. Drawing the rest from reference TRBV11-3 and TRBJ2-7, the complete variable domain is EAGVVQSPRYKIIEKKQPVAFWCNPISGHNTLYWYLQNLGQGPELLIRYENEEAVDDSQLPKDRFSAERLKGVDSTLKIQPAELGDSAVYLCASSMGQSYEQKFGPGTRLTVT.